This entry is about one TCR beta chain. Because the CDR3's place on the DNA is in doubt, the DNA is left out and the CDR3 is given as listed by TCRdb. Germline CDR1 reads LNHDA; CDR2 reads SQIVND (reference sequence). The CDR3 comprises 15 residues, both ends counted. Here immunoSEQ multiplex PCR was the method, and the copy in TCRdb shows in-frame clones only, minus some. The sample shows under 100,000 clones, approximately 89% of them seen only once. These data belong to a study of T cell responses to AZD1222 COVID-19 vaccine. The chain recombines TRBV19 with TRBJ1-6. This TCR was recovered from an adult who received the AZD1222 COVID-19 vaccine. Sample: peripheral blood, taken 28 days after the second AZD1222 dose. CDR3 sequence: CASTSGQAYNSPLHF.